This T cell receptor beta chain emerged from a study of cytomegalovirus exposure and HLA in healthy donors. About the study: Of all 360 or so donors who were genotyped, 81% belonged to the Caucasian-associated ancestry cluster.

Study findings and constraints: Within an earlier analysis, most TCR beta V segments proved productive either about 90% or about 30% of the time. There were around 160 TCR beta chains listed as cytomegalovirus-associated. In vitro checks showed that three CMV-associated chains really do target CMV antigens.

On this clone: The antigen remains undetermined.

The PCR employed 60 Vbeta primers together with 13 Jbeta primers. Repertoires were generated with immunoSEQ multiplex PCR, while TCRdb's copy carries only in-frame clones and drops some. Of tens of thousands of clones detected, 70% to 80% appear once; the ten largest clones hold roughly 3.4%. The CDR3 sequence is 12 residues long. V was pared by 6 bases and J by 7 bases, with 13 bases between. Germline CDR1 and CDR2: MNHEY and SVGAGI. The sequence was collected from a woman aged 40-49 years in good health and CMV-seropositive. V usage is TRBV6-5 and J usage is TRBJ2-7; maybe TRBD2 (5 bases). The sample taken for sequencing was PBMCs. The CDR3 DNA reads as TGTGCCAGCAGGCCAACTCCGGGGGAGCAGTACTTC. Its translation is CASRPTPGEQYF.